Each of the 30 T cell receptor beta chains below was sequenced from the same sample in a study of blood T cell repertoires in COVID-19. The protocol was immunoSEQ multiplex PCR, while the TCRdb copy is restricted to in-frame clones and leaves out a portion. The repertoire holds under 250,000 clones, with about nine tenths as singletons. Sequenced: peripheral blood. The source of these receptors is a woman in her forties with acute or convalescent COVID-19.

The CDR3 DNA reads TGCAGCGTTCTAGGGGACTCCTACGAGCAGTACGTC. It is translated as CSVLGDSYEQYV. The V gene is TRBV29-1, the J gene TRBJ2-7, with D possibly matching TRBD1 (5 bases). Germline assignment: CDR1 SQVTM and CDR2 ANQGSEA. V was trimmed by 5 bases and J by 0 bases, leaving 8 bases between them. The CDR3 is 12 amino acids.

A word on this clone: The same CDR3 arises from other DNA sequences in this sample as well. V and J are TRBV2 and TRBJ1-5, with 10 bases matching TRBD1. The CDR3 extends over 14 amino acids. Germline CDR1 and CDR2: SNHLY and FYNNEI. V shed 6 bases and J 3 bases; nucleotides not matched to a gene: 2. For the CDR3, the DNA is TGTGCCAGCAGCGGACAGGGGGTCAATCAGCCCCAGCATTTT. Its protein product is CASSGQGVNQPQHF.

The CDR3 reads CASSPGSGTHQETQYF. CDR3 in DNA: TGCGCCAGCAGCCCGGGTAGCGGGACCCACCAAGAGACCCAGTACTTC. The J gene is TRBJ2-5, the V gene TRBV5-1; 8 nucleotides match TRBD2. The CDR3 is 16 amino acids. Trimming removed 4 bases from V and 0 bases from J; junction bases left unmatched: 8. Germline assignment: CDR1 SGHRS and CDR2 YFSETQ.

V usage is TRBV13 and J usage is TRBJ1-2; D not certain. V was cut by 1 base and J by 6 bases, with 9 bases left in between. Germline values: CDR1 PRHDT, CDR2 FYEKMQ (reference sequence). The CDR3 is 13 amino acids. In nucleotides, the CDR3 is TGTGCCAGCAGCTTAGTCGGGTACCATGGCTACACCTTC. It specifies CASSLVGYHGYTF.

This CDR3 reads CASSYTGLAGELFF. Written as DNA, the CDR3 is TGTGCCAGCAGTTACACGGGGTTGGCCGGGGAGCTGTTTTTT. V is TRBV6-6 and J is TRBJ2-2; a possible D gene is TRBD2 (5 bases). From germline, CDR1 is MNHNY and CDR2 SVGAGI (reference sequence). CDR3 length equals 14 residues. V was clipped by 2 bases and J by 6 bases, with 10 bases between them.

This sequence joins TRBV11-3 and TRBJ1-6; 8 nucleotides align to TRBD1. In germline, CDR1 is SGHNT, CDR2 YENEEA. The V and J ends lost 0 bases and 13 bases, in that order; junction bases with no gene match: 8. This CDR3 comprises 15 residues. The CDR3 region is CASSLDSGQGSPLHF. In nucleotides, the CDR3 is TGTGCCAGCAGCTTAGACTCAGGACAGGGATCCCCCCTCCACTTT.

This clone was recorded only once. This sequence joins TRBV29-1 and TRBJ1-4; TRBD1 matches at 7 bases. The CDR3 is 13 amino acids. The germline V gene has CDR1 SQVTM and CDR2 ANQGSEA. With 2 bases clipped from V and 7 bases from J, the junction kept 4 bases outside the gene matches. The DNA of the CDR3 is TGCAGCGTTGAAACGGACAGGCCTGAAAAACTGTTTTTT. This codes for CSVETDRPEKLFF.

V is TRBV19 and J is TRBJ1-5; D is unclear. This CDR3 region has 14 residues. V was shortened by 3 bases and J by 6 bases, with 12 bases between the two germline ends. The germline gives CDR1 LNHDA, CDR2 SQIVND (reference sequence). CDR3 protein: CASSMNPRGQPQHF. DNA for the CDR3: TGTGCCAGTAGTATGAACCCCCGGGGTCAGCCCCAGCATTTT.

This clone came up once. For the CDR3, the DNA is TGTGCCAGCACCCGACAGGGTGTAAGCAATCAGCCCCAGCATTTT. Translation: CASTRQGVSNQPQHF. The chain joins TRBV5-5 to TRBJ1-5, with 7 positions matching TRBD1. This CDR3 region has 15 residues. Germline assignment: CDR1 SGHKS and CDR2 YYEKEE (reference sequence). With 6 bases clipped from V and 1 base from J, the junction kept 7 bases outside the gene matches.

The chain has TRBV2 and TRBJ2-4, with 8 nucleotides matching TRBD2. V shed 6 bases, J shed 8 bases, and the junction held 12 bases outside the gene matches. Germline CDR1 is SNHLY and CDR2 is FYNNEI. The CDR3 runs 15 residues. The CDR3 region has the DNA TGTGCCAGCAGGATTGGACTAGCTTACGGGGACATTCAGTACTTC. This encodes CASRIGLAYGDIQYF.

This CDR3 is CASSLVGTGIRARDTQYF. CDR3 DNA sequence: TGCGCCAGCAGCTTGGTCGGGACAGGGATCAGAGCGAGGGATACGCAGTATTTT. The V and J genes are TRBV5-1 and TRBJ2-3; 9 positions match TRBD1. Germline CDR1 and CDR2: SGHRS and YFSETQ. CDR3 length: 18 residues. V dropped 0 bases and J dropped 6; count of bases not matched to a gene: 14. Full variable domain (outside the CDR3, taken from reference TRBV5-1 and TRBJ2-3): KAGVTQTPRYLIKTRGQQVTLSCSPISGHRSVSWYQQTPGQGLQFLFEYFSETQRNKGNFPGRFSGRQFSNSRSEMNVSTLELGDSALYLCASSLVGTGIRARDTQYFGPGTRLTVL.

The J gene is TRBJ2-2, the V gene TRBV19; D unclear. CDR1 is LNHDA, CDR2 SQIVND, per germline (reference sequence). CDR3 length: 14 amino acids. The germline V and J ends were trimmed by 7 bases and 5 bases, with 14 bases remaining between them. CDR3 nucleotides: TGTGCCAGTACGCCGGGTACAACGACCGGGGAGCTGTTTTTT. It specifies CASTPGTTTGELFF.

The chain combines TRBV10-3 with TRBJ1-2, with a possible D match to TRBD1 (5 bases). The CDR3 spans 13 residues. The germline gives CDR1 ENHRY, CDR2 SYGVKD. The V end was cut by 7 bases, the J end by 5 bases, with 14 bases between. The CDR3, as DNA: TGTGCCATCATAGGGGATTTAGGGTATGGCTACACCTTC. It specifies CAIIGDLGYGYTF.

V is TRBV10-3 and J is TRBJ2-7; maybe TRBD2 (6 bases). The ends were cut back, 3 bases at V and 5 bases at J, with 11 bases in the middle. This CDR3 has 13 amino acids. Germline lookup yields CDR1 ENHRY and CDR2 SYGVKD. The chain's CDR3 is CAISDGGTDEQYV. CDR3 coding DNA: TGTGCCATCAGTGACGGGGGTACGGACGAGCAGTACGTC.

The CDR3 nucleotides read TGTGCCAGCATGGGGGCGGCTGAAGCTTTCTTT. Translating gives CASMGAAEAFF. The chain combines TRBV6-5 with TRBJ1-1; a weak D match, TRBD1 (6 bases). The CDR3 has 11 amino acids. With 7 bases removed from V and 6 bases from J, the gap between germline ends came to 9 bases. Germline lookup yields CDR1 MNHEY and CDR2 SVGAGI.

Here the CDR3 reads CSETGDRPEAFF. Here the CDR3 DNA reads TGCAGCGAAACGGGCGACAGGCCTGAAGCTTTCTTT. This chain joins TRBV29-1 and TRBJ1-1; tentatively, D is TRBD1 (6 bases). Trimming took 7 bases from V and 6 from J, leaving 15 bases between them. CDR3 length: 12 residues. Germline V gives CDR1 SQVTM, CDR2 ANQGSEA.

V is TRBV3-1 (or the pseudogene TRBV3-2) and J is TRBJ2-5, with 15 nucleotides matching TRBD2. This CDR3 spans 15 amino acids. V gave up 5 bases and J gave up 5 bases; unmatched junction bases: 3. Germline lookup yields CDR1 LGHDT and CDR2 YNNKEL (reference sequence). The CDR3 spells CASSGLAGGLETQYF. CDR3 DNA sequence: TGTGCCAGCAGCGGACTAGCGGGGGGGTTGGAGACCCAGTACTTC.

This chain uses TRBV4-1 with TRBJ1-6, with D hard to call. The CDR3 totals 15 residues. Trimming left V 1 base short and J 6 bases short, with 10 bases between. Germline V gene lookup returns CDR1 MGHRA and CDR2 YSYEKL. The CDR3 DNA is TGCGCCAGCAGCCAAGTACTAATCCCTAATTCACCCCTCCACTTT. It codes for CASSQVLIPNSPLHF.

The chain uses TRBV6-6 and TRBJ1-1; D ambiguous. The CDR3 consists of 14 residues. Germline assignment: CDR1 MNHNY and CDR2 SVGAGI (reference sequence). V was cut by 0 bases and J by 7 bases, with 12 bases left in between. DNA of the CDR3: TGTGCCAGCAGTTACTCGTCGCAGACACTTGAAGCTTTCTTT. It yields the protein CASSYSSQTLEAFF.

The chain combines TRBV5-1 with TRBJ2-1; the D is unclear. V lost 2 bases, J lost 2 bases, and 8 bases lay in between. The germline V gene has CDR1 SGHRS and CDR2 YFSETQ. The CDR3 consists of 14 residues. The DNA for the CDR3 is TGCGCCAGCAGCTTTCAGGCTACCTACAATGAGCAGTTCTTC. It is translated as CASSFQATYNEQFF.

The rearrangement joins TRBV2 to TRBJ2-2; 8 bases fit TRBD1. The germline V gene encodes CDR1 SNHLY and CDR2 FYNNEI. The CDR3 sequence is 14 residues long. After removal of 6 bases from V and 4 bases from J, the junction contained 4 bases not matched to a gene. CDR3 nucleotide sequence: TGTGCCAGCAGGGGGACAGGACTCACCGGGGAGCTGTTTTTT. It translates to CASRGTGLTGELFF.

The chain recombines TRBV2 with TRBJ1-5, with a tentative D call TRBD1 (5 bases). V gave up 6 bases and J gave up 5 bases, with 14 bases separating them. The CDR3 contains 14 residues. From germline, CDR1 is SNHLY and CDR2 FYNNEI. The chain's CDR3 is CASRLGGIDQPQHF. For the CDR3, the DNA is TGTGCCAGCAGACTCGGGGGGATCGATCAGCCCCAGCATTTT.

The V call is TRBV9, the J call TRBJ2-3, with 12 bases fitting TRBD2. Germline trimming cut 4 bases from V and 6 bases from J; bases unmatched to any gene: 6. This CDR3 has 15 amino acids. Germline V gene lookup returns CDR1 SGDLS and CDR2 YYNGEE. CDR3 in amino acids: CASSPRGTSGDTQYF. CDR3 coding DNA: TGTGCCAGCAGCCCAAGGGGGACTAGCGGGGATACGCAGTATTTT. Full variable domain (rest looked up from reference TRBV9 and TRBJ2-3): DSGVTQTPKHLITATGQRVTLRCSPRSGDLSVYWYQQSLDQGLQFLIQYYNGEERAKGNILERFSAQQFPDLHSELNLSSLELGDSALYFCASSPRGTSGDTQYFGPGTRLTVL.

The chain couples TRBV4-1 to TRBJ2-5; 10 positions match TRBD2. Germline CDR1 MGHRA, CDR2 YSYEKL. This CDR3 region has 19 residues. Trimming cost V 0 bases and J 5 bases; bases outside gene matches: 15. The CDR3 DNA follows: TGCGCCAGCAGCCAAGAATCTGCAGCGGGGGGGCTGGCGTGGGAGACCCAGTACTTC. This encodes CASSQESAAGGLAWETQYF.

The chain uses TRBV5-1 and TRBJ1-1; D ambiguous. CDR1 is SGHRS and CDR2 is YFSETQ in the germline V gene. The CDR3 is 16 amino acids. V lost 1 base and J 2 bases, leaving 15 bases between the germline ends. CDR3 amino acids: CASSLTITAYNTEAFF. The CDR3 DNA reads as TGCGCCAGCAGCTTGACAATTACAGCATATAACACTGAAGCTTTCTTT.

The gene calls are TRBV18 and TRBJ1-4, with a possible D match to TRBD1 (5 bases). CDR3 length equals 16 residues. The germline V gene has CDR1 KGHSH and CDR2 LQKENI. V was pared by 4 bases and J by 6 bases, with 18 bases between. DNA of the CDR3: TGTGCCAGCTCACGACCGGGAGGGGCAAGCGATGAAAAACTGTTTTTT. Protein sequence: CASSRPGGASDEKLFF.

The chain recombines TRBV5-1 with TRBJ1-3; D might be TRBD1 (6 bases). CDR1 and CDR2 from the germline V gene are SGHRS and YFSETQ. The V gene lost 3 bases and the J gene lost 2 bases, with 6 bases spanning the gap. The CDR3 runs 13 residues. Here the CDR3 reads CASSWTAGNTIYF. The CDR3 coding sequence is TGCGCCAGCAGCTGGACAGCTGGAAACACCATATATTTT.

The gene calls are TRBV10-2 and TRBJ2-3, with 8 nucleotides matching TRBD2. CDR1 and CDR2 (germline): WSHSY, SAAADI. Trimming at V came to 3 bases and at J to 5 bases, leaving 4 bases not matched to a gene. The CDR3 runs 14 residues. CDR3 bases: TGCGCCAGCAGTGAACTAGCGGTAGGAGATACGCAGTATTTT. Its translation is CASSELAVGDTQYF.

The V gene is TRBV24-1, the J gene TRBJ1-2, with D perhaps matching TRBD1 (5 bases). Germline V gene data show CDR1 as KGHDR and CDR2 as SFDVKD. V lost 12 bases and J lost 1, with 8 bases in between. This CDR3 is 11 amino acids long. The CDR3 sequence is CAAGGNYGYTF. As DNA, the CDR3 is TGTGCCGCGGGGGGTAACTATGGCTACACCTTC.

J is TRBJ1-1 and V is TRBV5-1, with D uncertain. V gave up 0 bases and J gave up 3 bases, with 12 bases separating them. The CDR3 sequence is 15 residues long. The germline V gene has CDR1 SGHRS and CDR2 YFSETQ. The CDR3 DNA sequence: TGCGCCAGCAGCTTGGTTGCTGGGAGTGACACTGAAGCTTTCTTT. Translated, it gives CASSLVAGSDTEAFF.